This T cell receptor beta chain is drawn from a study of blood T cell repertoires in COVID-19. Background on the study: Donors in the United States, Italy and Spain gave samples during acute or convalescent COVID-19. The cDNA or gDNA used as material had been derived from T cells, B-cell-depleted T cells, or PBMCs.

Per the original data handling: Researchers report that nucleated cell counts were estimated from reference gene primer amplification. Libraries were prepared by immunoSEQ multiplex PCR; TCRdb keeps only in-frame clonotypes and omits some of them. V, J and clone size are taken as reported in that table, and D and trimming were inferred from the DNA itself. The sample lists 88,000 or so clones; about 88% were seen once. The length of the CDR3 is 16 residues. Germline V lookup: CDR1 MNHEY, CDR2 SVGEGT. Trimming took 5 bases from V and 6 from J, leaving 22 bases between them. The sequenced sample was peripheral blood. The V call is TRBV6-2 or TRBV6-3, the J call TRBJ1-2, with D unresolved. The source of this sequence is a man aged 55 to 70 with acute or convalescent COVID-19. The CDR3 here is CASSRPRGMGSHGYTF. In DNA form, the CDR3 reads TGTGCCAGCAGTCGACCCCGGGGAATGGGGTCTCATGGCTACACCTTC.